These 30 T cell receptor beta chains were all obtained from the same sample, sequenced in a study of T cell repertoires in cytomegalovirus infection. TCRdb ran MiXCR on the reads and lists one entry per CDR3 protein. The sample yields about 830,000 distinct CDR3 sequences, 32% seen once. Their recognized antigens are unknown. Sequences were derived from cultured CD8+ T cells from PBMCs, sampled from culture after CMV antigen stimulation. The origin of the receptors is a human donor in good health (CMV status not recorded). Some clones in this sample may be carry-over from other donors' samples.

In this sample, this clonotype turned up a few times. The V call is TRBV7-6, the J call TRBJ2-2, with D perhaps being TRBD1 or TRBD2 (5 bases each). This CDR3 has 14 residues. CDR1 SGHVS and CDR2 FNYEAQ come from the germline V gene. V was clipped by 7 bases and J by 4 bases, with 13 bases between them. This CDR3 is CASKAGAPTGELFF. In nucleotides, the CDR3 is TGTGCCAGCAAGGCCGGGGCCCCCACCGGGGAGCTGTTTTTT.

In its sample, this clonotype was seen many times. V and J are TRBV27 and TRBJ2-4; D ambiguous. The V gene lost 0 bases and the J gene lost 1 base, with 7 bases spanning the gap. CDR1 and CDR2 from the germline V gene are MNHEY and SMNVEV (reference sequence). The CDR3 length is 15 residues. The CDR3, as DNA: TGTGCCAGCAGTTTATCAAATGTGGCCAAAAACATTCAGTACTTC. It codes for CASSLSNVAKNIQYF.

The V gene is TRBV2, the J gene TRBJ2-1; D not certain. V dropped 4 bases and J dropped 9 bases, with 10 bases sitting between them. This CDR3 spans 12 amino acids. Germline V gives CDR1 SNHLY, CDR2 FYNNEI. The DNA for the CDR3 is TGTGCCAGCAGTGTTCAGTATCTTGAGCAGTTCTTC. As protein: CASSVQYLEQFF.

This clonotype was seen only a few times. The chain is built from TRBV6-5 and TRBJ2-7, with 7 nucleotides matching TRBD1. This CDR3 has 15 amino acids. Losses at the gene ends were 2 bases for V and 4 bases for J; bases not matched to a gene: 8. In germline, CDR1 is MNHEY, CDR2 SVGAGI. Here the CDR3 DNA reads TGTGCCAGCAGTTACAGGAAAGGGGGCATGTACGAGCAGTACGTC. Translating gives CASSYRKGGMYEQYV.

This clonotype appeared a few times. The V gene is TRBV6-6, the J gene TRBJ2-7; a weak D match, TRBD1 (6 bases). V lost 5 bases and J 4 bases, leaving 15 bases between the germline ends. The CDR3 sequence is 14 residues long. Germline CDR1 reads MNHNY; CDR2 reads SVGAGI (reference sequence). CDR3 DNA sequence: TGTGCCAGCAGTCCCAGTCCACAGGGATACGAGCAGTACGTC. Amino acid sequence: CASSPSPQGYEQYV.

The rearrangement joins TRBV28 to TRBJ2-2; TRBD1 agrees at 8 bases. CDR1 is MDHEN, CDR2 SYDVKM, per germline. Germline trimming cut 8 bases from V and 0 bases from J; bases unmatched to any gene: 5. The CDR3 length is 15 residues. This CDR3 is CASAGQASNTGELFF. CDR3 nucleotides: TGTGCCAGCGCGGGACAGGCTTCGAACACCGGGGAGCTGTTTTTT. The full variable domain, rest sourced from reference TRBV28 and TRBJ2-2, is DVKVTQSSRYLVKRTGEKVFLECVQDMDHENMFWYRQDPGLGLRLIYFSYDVKMKEKGDIPEGYSVSREKKERFSLILESASTNQTSMYLCASAGQASNTGELFFGEGSRLTVL.

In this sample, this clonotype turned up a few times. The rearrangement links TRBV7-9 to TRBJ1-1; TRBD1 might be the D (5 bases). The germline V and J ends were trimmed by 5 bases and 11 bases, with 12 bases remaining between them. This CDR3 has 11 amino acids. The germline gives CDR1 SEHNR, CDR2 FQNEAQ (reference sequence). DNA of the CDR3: TGTGCCAGCAGCGGGGGACGGTCGGCTTTCTTT. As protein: CASSGGRSAFF.

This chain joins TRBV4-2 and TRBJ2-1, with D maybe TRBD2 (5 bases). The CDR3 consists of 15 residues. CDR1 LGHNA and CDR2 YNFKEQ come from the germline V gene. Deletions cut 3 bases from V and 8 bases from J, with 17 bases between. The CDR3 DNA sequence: TGTGCCAGCAGCCAGGACTTTCTAATACGAGATGAGCAGTTCTTC. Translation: CASSQDFLIRDEQFF.

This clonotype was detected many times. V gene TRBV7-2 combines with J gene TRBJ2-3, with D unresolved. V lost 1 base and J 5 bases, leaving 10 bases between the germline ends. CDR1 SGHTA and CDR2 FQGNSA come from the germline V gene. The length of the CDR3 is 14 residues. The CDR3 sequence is CASSLVRFRDTQYF. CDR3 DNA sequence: TGTGCCAGCAGCTTAGTGAGGTTTAGAGATACGCAGTATTTT.

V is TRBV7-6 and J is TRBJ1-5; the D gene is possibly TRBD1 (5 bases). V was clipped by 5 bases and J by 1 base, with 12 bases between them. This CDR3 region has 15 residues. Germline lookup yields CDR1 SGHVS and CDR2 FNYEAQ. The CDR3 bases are TGTGCCAGCAGCGGAGGGACCGTAAGCAATCAGCCCCAGCATTTT. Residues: CASSGGTVSNQPQHF. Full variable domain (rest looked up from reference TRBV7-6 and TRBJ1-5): GAGVSQSPRYKVTKRGQDVALRCDPISGHVSLYWYRQALGQGPEFLTYFNYEAQQDKSGLPNDRFSAERPEGSISTLTIQRTEQRDSAMYRCASSGGTVSNQPQHFGDGTRLSIL.

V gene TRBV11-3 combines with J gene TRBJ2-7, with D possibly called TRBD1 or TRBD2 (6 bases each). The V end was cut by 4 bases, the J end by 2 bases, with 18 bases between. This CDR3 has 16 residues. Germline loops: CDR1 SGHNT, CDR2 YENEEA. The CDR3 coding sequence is TGTGCCAGCAGCTCGGGGGCCGGACGGATGACCTACGAGCAGTACTTC. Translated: CASSSGAGRMTYEQYF. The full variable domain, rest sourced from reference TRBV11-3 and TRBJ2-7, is EAGVVQSPRYKIIEKKQPVAFWCNPISGHNTLYWYLQNLGQGPELLIRYENEEAVDDSQLPKDRFSAERLKGVDSTLKIQPAELGDSAVYLCASSSGAGRMTYEQYFGPGTRLTVT.

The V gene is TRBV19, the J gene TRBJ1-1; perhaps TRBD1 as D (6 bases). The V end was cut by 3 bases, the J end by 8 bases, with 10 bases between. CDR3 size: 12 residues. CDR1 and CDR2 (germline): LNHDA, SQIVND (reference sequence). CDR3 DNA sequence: TGTGCCAGTAGTATCGGACAGTGGGAAGCTTTCTTT. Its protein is CASSIGQWEAFF.

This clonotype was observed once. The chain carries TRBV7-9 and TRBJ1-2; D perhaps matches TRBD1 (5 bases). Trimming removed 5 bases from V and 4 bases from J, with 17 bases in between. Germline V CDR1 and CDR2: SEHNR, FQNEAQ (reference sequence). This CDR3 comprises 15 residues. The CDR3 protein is CASSRGTDNLYGYTF. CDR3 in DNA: TGTGCCAGCAGCCGCGGGACGGATAACCTCTATGGCTACACCTTC.

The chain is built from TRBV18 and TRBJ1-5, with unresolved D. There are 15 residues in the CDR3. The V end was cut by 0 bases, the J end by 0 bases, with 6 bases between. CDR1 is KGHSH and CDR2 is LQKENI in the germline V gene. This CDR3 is CASSPPPGSNQPQHF. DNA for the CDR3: TGTGCCAGCTCACCACCTCCCGGTAGCAATCAGCCCCAGCATTTT.

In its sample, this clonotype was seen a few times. This CDR3 reads CASIRHGGTNTEAFF. The CDR3, as DNA: TGTGCCAGCATCCGTCATGGTGGCACGAACACTGAAGCTTTCTTT. V gene TRBV5-4 combines with J gene TRBJ1-1, with unresolved D. V was pared by 6 bases and J by 1 base, with 16 bases between. The CDR3 extends over 15 amino acids. In germline, CDR1 is SGHNT, CDR2 YYREEE (reference sequence).

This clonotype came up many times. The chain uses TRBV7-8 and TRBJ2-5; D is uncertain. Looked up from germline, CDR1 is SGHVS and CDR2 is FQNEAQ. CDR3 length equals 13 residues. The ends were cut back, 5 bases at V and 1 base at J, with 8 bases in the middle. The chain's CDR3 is CASSLDVQETQYF. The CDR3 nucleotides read TGTGCCAGCAGCCTGGATGTCCAAGAGACCCAGTACTTC.

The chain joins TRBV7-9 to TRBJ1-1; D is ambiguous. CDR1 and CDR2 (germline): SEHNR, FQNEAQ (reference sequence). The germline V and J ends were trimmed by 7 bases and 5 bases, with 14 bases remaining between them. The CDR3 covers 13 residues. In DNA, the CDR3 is TGTGCCAGCACTTACCCGCCGGGGACTGAAGCTTTCTTT. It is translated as CASTYPPGTEAFF.

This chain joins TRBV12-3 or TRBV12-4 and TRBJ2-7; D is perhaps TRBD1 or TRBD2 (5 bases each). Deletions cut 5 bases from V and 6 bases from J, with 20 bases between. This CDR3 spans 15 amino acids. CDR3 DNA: TGTGCCAGCAGTCCTCGGGACCGTGGGTTTCTCGAGCAGTACTTC. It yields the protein CASSPRDRGFLEQYF.

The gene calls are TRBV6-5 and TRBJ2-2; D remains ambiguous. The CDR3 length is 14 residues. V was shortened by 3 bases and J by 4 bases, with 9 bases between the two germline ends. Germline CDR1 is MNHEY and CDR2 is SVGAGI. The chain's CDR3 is CASSYIGFTGELFF. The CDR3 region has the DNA TGTGCCAGCAGTTATATAGGGTTCACCGGGGAGCTGTTTTTT.

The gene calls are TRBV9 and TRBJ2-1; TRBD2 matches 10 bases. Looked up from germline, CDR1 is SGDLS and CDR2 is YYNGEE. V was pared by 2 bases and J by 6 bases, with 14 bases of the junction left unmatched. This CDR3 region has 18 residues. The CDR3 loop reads CASSVGTSDTPGGNEQFF. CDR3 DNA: TGTGCCAGCAGCGTCGGGACTAGCGACACTCCTGGGGGCAATGAGCAGTTCTTC.

The CDR3 is CASSEIEPQVSYGYTF. The CDR3, as DNA: TGCGCCAGCAGTGAGATCGAGCCCCAGGTTAGCTATGGCTACACCTTC. V and J are TRBV10-1 and TRBJ1-2; D is undetermined. V was clipped by 2 bases and J by 4 bases, with 17 bases between them. Germline-derived CDR1 and CDR2 are WNHNN and SYGVQD (reference sequence). The CDR3 runs to 16 residues.

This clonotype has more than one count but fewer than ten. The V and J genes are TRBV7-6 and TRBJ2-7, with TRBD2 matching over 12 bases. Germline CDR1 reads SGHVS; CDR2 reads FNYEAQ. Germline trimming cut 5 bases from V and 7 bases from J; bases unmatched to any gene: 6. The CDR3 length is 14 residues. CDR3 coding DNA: TGTGCCAGCAGCCCGCTAGCGGGGGGGCTAGAGCAGTACTTC. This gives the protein CASSPLAGGLEQYF.

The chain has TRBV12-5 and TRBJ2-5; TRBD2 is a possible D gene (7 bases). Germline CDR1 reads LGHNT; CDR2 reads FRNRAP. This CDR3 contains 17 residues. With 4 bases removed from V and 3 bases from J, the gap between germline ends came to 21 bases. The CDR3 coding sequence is TGTGCTAGTGGTTCCCTCCTGGGGGGGCTAAGGGAAGAGACCCAGTACTTC. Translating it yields CASGSLLGGLREETQYF.

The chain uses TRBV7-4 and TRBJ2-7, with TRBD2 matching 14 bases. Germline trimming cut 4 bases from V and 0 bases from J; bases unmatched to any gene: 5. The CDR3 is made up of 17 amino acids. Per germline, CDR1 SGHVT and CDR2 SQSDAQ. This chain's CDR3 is CASSSGLAGGHSYEQYF. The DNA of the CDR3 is TGTGCCAGCAGCTCCGGACTAGCGGGGGGACACTCCTACGAGCAGTACTTC.

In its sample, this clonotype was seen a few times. The CDR3: CASSHYGNEQFF. The CDR3 nucleotides are TGTGCCAGCAGCCACTATGGTAATGAGCAGTTCTTC. The chain recombines TRBV7-3 with TRBJ2-1, with D unclear. Trimming stripped 5 bases from V and 7 bases from J, with 9 bases between. Germline V lookup: CDR1 SGHTA, CDR2 FQGTGA. This CDR3 has 12 amino acids.

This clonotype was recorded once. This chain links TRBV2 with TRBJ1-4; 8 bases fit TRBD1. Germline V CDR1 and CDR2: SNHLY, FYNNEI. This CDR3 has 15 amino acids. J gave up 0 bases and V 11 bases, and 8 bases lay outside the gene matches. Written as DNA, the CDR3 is TGTGCCGCCGCCGGGACAGGCGCAACTAATGAAAAACTGTTTTTT. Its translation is CAAAGTGATNEKLFF.

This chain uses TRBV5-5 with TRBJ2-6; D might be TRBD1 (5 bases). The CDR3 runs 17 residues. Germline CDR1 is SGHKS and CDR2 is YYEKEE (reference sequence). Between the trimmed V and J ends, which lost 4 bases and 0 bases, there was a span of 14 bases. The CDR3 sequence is CASSPQGPLSGANVLTF. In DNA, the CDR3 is TGTGCCAGCAGCCCCCAGGGCCCCCTCTCTGGGGCCAACGTCCTGACTTTC.

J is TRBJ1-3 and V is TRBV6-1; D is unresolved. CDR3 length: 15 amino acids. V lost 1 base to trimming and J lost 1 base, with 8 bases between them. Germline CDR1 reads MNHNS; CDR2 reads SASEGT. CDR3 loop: CASSEGLGSGNTIYF. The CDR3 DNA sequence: TGTGCCAGCAGTGAAGGTTTAGGGTCTGGAAACACCATATATTTT.

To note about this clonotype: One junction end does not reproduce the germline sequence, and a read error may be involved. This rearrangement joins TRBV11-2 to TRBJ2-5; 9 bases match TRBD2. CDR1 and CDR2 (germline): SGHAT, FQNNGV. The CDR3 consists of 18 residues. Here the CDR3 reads CTSSTTSGGYVGQETQYF. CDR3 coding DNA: TGTACCAGCAGCACCACCAGCGGGGGGTATGTTGGGCAAGAGACCCAGTACTTC.

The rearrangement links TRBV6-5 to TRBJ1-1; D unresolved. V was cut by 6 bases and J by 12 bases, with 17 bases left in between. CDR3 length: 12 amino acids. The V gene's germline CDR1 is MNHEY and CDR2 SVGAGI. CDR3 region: CASRKYSGNTFF. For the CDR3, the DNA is TGTGCCAGCAGAAAATACTCAGGCAATACTTTCTTT.